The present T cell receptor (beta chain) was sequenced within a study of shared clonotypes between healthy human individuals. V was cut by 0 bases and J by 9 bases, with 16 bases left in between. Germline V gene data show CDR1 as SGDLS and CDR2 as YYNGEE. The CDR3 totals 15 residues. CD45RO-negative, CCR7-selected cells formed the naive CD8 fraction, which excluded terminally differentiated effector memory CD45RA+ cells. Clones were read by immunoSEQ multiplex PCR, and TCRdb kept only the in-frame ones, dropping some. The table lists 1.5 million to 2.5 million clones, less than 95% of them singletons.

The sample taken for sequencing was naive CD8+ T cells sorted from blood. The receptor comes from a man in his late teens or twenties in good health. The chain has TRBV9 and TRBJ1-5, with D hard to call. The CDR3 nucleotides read TGTGCCAGCAGCGTAGGGAGTGAGGGTTTAGGGCCCCAGCATTTT. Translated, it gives CASSVGSEGLGPQHF.